The present entry profiles one T cell receptor (beta chain) with its context. The antigen is unknown. The source of the sample is a study of cytomegalovirus exposure and HLA in healthy donors. Assay used: immunoSEQ multiplex PCR; TCRdb lists only in-frame clones, some missing. The sample has approximately 300,000 clones; 86% are singletons. The study's findings and limits: Cytomegalovirus-associated TCR beta chains were listed, numbering 164. High sensitivity and specificity were reportedly achieved when the classifier diagnosed cytomegalovirus status. The finding came from a later analysis; first-cohort TCR clusters tended to co-occur in the roughly 110 validation repertoires. Researchers reported that three CMV-associated chains were confirmed in vitro as CMV antigen-specific.

This TCR was recovered from a woman between 18 and 30 years old in good health and CMV-seronegative. The material sequenced was PBMCs.

The CDR3 bases are TGTGCCAGCAGCGTAACGGGACAGCTCTCCTACGAGCAGTACTTC. Protein: CASSVTGQLSYEQYF. The chain has TRBV9 and TRBJ2-7; 7 bases align to TRBD1. V dropped 1 base and J dropped 0; count of bases not matched to a gene: 4. The CDR3 covers 15 residues. CDR1 and CDR2 (germline): SGDLS, YYNGEE.